The present entry profiles one T cell receptor (beta chain) with its context. Its antigen is currently not known. Qualities for individual bases were not recorded, and no much larger clone is one base off. These data are taken from a study of radiotherapy plus CTLA-4 blockade in lung cancer (dated by TCRdb to 2016 to 2019). Background on the whole study: Among the enrolled patients, about 19% had an objective response, and roughly 30% reached disease control. Broader findings and caveats from the paper: Early dynamic changes in blood T cell clones, together with increased serum interferon-beta after radiation, were reported as the strongest predictors of response. TCR clones derived from tumors expanded in peripheral blood after treatment with radiotherapy and ipilimumab.

Focal radiation therapy combined with CTLA-4 blockade (ipilimumab) was tested in patients with chemo-refractory metastatic non-small-cell lung cancer. The library came from the immunoSEQ multiplex PCR assay. The clones in this table, taken by TCRdb from immuneACCESS, are in-frame only. Not every clone is retained; where verified, under half of the shortfall comes from an unresolved V gene, and the cause of the rest is unknown. The sample data list about 59,000 clones, and approximately 76% of these were observed just once. 2.5% to 3% of the sample goes to the ten largest clones. The TCR was taken from a human donor with non-small cell lung cancer who had a complete response to radiotherapy plus ipilimumab. The sequencing used peripheral blood, collected from a patient treated with radiotherapy plus ipilimumab.

DNA sequence: TGTGCCAGCAGCCTGAGCTCTTTCGAGCAGTACTTC. This is translated as CASSLSSFEQYF. This chain is built from TRBV28 and TRBJ2-7; the D gene remains uncertain. The V and J ends are trimmed by 6 bases and 6 bases, leaving 12 bases between them. The CDR3, cysteine through phenylalanine, is 12 amino acids long. Only the CDR3 DNA stays, 36 bases, in frame from base 1. CDR1 and CDR2, looked up from the germline V gene, are MDHEN and SYDVKM.